This is a list of T cell receptor beta chains from one sample in a study of blood T cells in healthy people across ages. From the 5' RACE reads, TCRdb called clonotypes with MiXCR, one entry per CDR3 protein. The data show some 640,000 distinct CDR3 sequences, with around 31% seen just once and 15% to 18% held by the top ten. Specimen: blood. These receptors all stem from an elderly woman in good health. Both conserved end residues are part of each CDR3. A D gene is named only where the DNA matches it firmly. Rows may omit the clone size; those that give it use once, few, many or a size class.

V gene: TRBV2
J gene: TRBJ1-4
D gene: TRBD1
clone size: few
CDR3 DNA: TGTGCCAGCATCAGGGACAGGGAATTTAATGAAAAACTGTTTTTT
CDR3 protein: CASIRDREFNEKLFF

V gene: TRBV5-6
J gene: TRBJ1-1
D gene: NA
clone size: few
CDR3 DNA: TGTGCCACCCGAGAGTTGGGAGGCGGCACTGAAGCTTTCTTT
CDR3 protein: CATRELGGGTEAFF

V gene: TRBV11-3
J gene: TRBJ1-2
D gene: NA
clone size: few
CDR3 DNA: TGTGCCAGCAGCACCTATCGGATATACTATTTAGTGTATGGCTACACCTTC
CDR3 protein: CASSTYRIYYLVYGYTF

V gene: TRBV28
J gene: TRBJ2-2
D gene: TRBD2
clone size: few
CDR3 DNA: TGTGCCAGCAGCGAGACTAGCGGGGGCCTTCTTTTTGCCGGGGAGCTGTTTTTT
CDR3 protein: CASSETSGGLLFAGELFF

V gene: TRBV5-8
J gene: TRBJ1-5
D gene: NA
clone size: NA
CDR3 DNA: TGTGCCAGCAGCTTGTCAGGGTCCCAGCCCCAGCATTTT
CDR3 protein: CASSLSGSQPQHF

V gene: TRBV5-1
J gene: TRBJ2-6
D gene: NA
clone size: NA
CDR3 DNA: TGCGCCAGCAGGGGGAACAGGCCCTCTGGGGCCAACGTCCTGCCCTTC
CDR3 protein: CASRGNRPSGANVLPF

V gene: TRBV11-2
J gene: TRBJ2-1
D gene: TRBD2
clone size: many
CDR3 DNA: TGTGCCAGCAGCTTAGTGTGGGGGACTAGCGGGGGGGCGACCTACAATGAGCAGTTCTTC
CDR3 protein: CASSLVWGTSGGATYNEQFF

V gene: TRBV12-3/TRBV12-4
J gene: TRBJ2-1
D gene: NA
clone size: NA
CDR3 DNA: TGTGCCAGCAGTTTTGAGGGAAGAGTGGTAGGTGAGCAGTTCTTC
CDR3 protein: CASSFEGRVVGEQFF

V gene: TRBV15
J gene: TRBJ2-1
D gene: NA
clone size: many
CDR3 DNA: TGTGCCACCAGCAGAGAGGTTGGTCTTGGCAATGAGCAGTTCTTC
CDR3 protein: CATSREVGLGNEQFF

V gene: TRBV20-1
J gene: TRBJ1-3
D gene: NA
clone size: many
CDR3 DNA: TGCAGTGCTAGAGATCGGTCTCTTGGAAACACCATATATTTT
CDR3 protein: CSARDRSLGNTIYF

V gene: TRBV30
J gene: TRBJ2-1
D gene: NA
clone size: few
CDR3 DNA: TGTGCCTGGAGTGTTTCGGACTACCCGGGTAATGAGCAGTTCTTC
CDR3 protein: CAWSVSDYPGNEQFF

V gene: TRBV6-5
J gene: TRBJ1-5
D gene: NA
clone size: few
CDR3 DNA: TGTGCCAGCAGAAGGACGGACAATCAGCCCCAGCATTTT
CDR3 protein: CASRRTDNQPQHF

V gene: TRBV7-2
J gene: TRBJ2-7
D gene: TRBD2
clone size: NA
CDR3 DNA: TGTGCCAGCAGCTCCCTTCCTACTAGCGGGGGTGCGCCCTACGGGCAGTACTTC
CDR3 protein: CASSSLPTSGGAPYGQYF

V gene: TRBV7-2
J gene: TRBJ2-5
D gene: NA
clone size: NA
CDR3 DNA: TGTGCCAGCGGCTTCAGCTACAATGAGCAGTACTTC
CDR3 protein: CASGFSYNEQYF

V gene: TRBV4-2
J gene: TRBJ1-5
D gene: TRBD1
clone size: few
CDR3 DNA: TGTGCCAGTAGCCAAGAGGGGACAGGTAACCATCAGCCCCAGCATTTT
CDR3 protein: CASSQEGTGNHQPQHF

V gene: TRBV30
J gene: TRBJ1-4
D gene: NA
clone size: NA
CDR3 DNA: TGTGCCTGGAGTCCTGGGACCCAACGGGGAGCTAATGAAAAACTGTTTTTT
CDR3 protein: CAWSPGTQRGANEKLFF

V gene: TRBV4-2
J gene: TRBJ2-1
D gene: NA
clone size: once
CDR3 DNA: TGTGCCAGCAGCCAAGAGAGCAGGACCTCGTACAATGAGCAGTTCTTC
CDR3 protein: CASSQESRTSYNEQFF

V gene: TRBV10-3
J gene: TRBJ2-3
D gene: NA
clone size: NA
CDR3 DNA: TGTGCCATCGGTGTCGGGGAAGAGACCACAGATACGCAGTATTTT
CDR3 protein: CAIGVGEETTDTQYF

V gene: TRBV4-3
J gene: TRBJ2-7
D gene: NA
clone size: NA
CDR3 DNA: TGCGCCAGTAGCCAAGCTCTCAGAGGTATCTACGAGCAGTACTTC
CDR3 protein: CASSQALRGIYEQYF

V gene: TRBV20-1
J gene: TRBJ1-1
D gene: NA
clone size: NA
CDR3 DNA: TGCAGTGCTAGTGGGACTGGGGCTTTCTTT
CDR3 protein: CSASGTGAFF

V gene: TRBV19
J gene: TRBJ2-1
D gene: NA
clone size: many
CDR3 DNA: TGTGCCAGTATGGCAAGACCCCCTAGGAATGAGCAGTTCTTC
CDR3 protein: CASMARPPRNEQFF

V gene: TRBV18
J gene: TRBJ2-2
D gene: NA
clone size: NA
CDR3 DNA: TGTGCCAGCTCACCTCAGACAGTCACCGGGGAGCTGTTTTTT
CDR3 protein: CASSPQTVTGELFF

V gene: TRBV20-1
J gene: TRBJ2-3
D gene: NA
clone size: NA
CDR3 DNA: TGCAGTGCTAGAGAACAGGGGCCCGGGGGTACGCAGTATTTT
CDR3 protein: CSAREQGPGGTQYF

V gene: TRBV20-1
J gene: TRBJ2-1
D gene: NA
clone size: NA
CDR3 DNA: TGCAGTGCATTTGAAATTTACCCTGAGCAGTTCTTC
CDR3 protein: CSAFEIYPEQFF

V gene: TRBV20-1
J gene: TRBJ2-7
D gene: TRBD2
clone size: NA
CDR3 DNA: TGCAGTGCTTACCTAGCGGGGGGGCCCTACGAGCAGTACTTC
CDR3 protein: CSAYLAGGPYEQYF

V gene: TRBV4-3
J gene: TRBJ2-2
D gene: NA
clone size: many
CDR3 DNA: TGTGCCAGCAGCCGGAGCACCGGGGAGCTGTTTTTT
CDR3 protein: CASSRSTGELFF

V gene: TRBV28
J gene: TRBJ2-7
D gene: NA
clone size: few
CDR3 DNA: TGTGCCAGCAGCGCCACAGGGCTGAGGAGCTCCTACGAGCAGTACTTC
CDR3 protein: CASSATGLRSSYEQYF

V gene: TRBV20-1
J gene: TRBJ1-5
D gene: NA
clone size: NA
CDR3 DNA: TGCAGTGCTAGAGACCGACGAAGCAATCAGCCCCAGCATTTT
CDR3 protein: CSARDRRSNQPQHF

V gene: TRBV7-2
J gene: TRBJ2-5
D gene: NA
clone size: few
CDR3 DNA: TGTGCCAGCAGCTTACAGGGGTCAATCCAGGAGACCCAGTACTTC
CDR3 protein: CASSLQGSIQETQYF

V gene: TRBV20-1
J gene: TRBJ2-1
D gene: TRBD2
clone size: few
CDR3 DNA: TGCAGTGCTAATTCCGGACTAGCGGGATCCGATGAGCAGTTCTTC
CDR3 protein: CSANSGLAGSDEQFF

V gene: TRBV7-2
J gene: TRBJ1-2
D gene: NA
clone size: NA
CDR3 DNA: TGTGCCAGCAGCTTAGAATGGTGGGGGAATGGCTACACCTTC
CDR3 protein: CASSLEWWGNGYTF

V gene: TRBV7-2
J gene: TRBJ2-7
D gene: TRBD1
clone size: NA
CDR3 DNA: TGTGCCAGCAGCCCTTACGGGACAGGGACGTACGAGCAGTACTTC
CDR3 protein: CASSPYGTGTYEQYF

V gene: TRBV2
J gene: TRBJ1-2
D gene: NA
clone size: many
CDR3 DNA: TGTGCCAGCAGTGAAAGACAGATTCATGGCTACACCTTC
CDR3 protein: CASSERQIHGYTF

V gene: TRBV7-2
J gene: TRBJ2-1
D gene: NA
clone size: NA
CDR3 DNA: TGTGCCAGCAGCTTCCTTGGGACGGCGGGCAATGAGCAGTTCTTC
CDR3 protein: CASSFLGTAGNEQFF

V gene: TRBV20-1
J gene: TRBJ2-7
D gene: NA
clone size: many
CDR3 DNA: TGCAGTGCTAGAGCCTCGGACCCGAAAAACTACGAGCAGTACTTC
CDR3 protein: CSARASDPKNYEQYF

V gene: TRBV6-6
J gene: TRBJ2-7
D gene: TRBD1
clone size: many
CDR3 DNA: TGTGCCAGCAGGTTCCCCGGGACAGGGTTGGACGAGCAGTACTTC
CDR3 protein: CASRFPGTGLDEQYF

V gene: TRBV10-3
J gene: TRBJ2-2
D gene: TRBD1
clone size: few
CDR3 DNA: TGTGCCATCAGTGGGCTGCAGGGGGCCATTGGGGAGCTGTTTTTT
CDR3 protein: CAISGLQGAIGELFF

V gene: TRBV9
J gene: TRBJ1-1
D gene: NA
clone size: NA
CDR3 DNA: TGTGCCAGCAGCGTAGCCGCAGCCGTGAACACTGAAGCTTTCTTT
CDR3 protein: CASSVAAAVNTEAFF

V gene: TRBV20-1
J gene: TRBJ1-1
D gene: TRBD1
clone size: NA
CDR3 DNA: TGCAGTGCTAGCGCGTTTACAGGGGGCGGGACTGAAGCTTTCTTT
CDR3 protein: CSASAFTGGGTEAFF

V gene: TRBV28
J gene: TRBJ1-6
D gene: TRBD1
clone size: many
CDR3 DNA: TGTGCCAGCAGTTTGGGACAGGGGAGGAAGTCACCCCTCCACTTT
CDR3 protein: CASSLGQGRKSPLHF

V gene: TRBV6-6
J gene: TRBJ2-5
D gene: TRBD2
clone size: few
CDR3 DNA: TGTGCCAGCAGTTACCGGACTAGCGGGGGAATGGAGACCCAGTACTTC
CDR3 protein: CASSYRTSGGMETQYF

V gene: TRBV5-1
J gene: TRBJ2-7
D gene: NA
clone size: NA
CDR3 DNA: TGCGCCAGCAGTCCCAGTCCTTCCGGTGGCTACAATGAGCAGTACTTC
CDR3 protein: CASSPSPSGGYNEQYF

V gene: TRBV6-2/TRBV6-3
J gene: TRBJ2-7
D gene: NA
clone size: many
CDR3 DNA: TGTGCCAGCAGTTACCGCGAGCAGTACTTC
CDR3 protein: CASSYREQYF

V gene: TRBV20-1
J gene: TRBJ2-1
D gene: TRBD1
clone size: NA
CDR3 DNA: TGCAGTGCCCCCCTAGCAGGACAGGGAGAGCAGTTCTTC
CDR3 protein: CSAPLAGQGEQFF

V gene: TRBV20-1
J gene: TRBJ1-1
D gene: NA
clone size: NA
CDR3 DNA: TGCAGTGCTAGAGATAGGGCAACTGAAGCTTTCTTT
CDR3 protein: CSARDRATEAFF

V gene: TRBV28
J gene: TRBJ1-6
D gene: NA
clone size: few
CDR3 DNA: TGTGCCAGCAGTTTTGCCCATTCACCCCTCCACTTT
CDR3 protein: CASSFAHSPLHF

V gene: TRBV7-6
J gene: TRBJ1-2
D gene: NA
clone size: few
CDR3 DNA: TGTGCCAGCAGCTTAAGGAACCCGCAGGCCTATGGCTACACCTTC
CDR3 protein: CASSLRNPQAYGYTF

V gene: TRBV20-1
J gene: TRBJ2-7
D gene: TRBD2
clone size: many
CDR3 DNA: TGCAGTGCTAGAGGACAGTCTAGCGGGGCGCTCCGTTACGAGCAGTACTTC
CDR3 protein: CSARGQSSGALRYEQYF

V gene: TRBV20-1
J gene: TRBJ1-2
D gene: NA
clone size: NA
CDR3 DNA: TGCAGTGCTTTACGGGACGCTCACCCTAACTATGGCTACACCTTC
CDR3 protein: CSALRDAHPNYGYTF

V gene: TRBV12-3/TRBV12-4
J gene: TRBJ2-5
D gene: TRBD1
clone size: many
CDR3 DNA: TGTGCCAGCAGTCTCCGGGACAGGGGAGAGACCCAGTACTTC
CDR3 protein: CASSLRDRGETQYF

V gene: TRBV7-2
J gene: TRBJ1-5
D gene: NA
clone size: many
CDR3 DNA: TGTGCCAGCAGCTTACAGAATCAGCCCCAGCATTTT
CDR3 protein: CASSLQNQPQHF

V gene: TRBV6-2/TRBV6-3
J gene: TRBJ2-5
D gene: NA
clone size: many
CDR3 DNA: TGTGCCAGCAGTTACGACGGGACCCCTCCTAGGGGTACCCAGTACTTC
CDR3 protein: CASSYDGTPPRGTQYF

V gene: TRBV20-1
J gene: TRBJ2-1
D gene: TRBD2
clone size: NA
CDR3 DNA: TGCAGTGCTAGACTAGCGGGAGGCAACAATGAGCAGTTCTTC
CDR3 protein: CSARLAGGNNEQFF

V gene: TRBV30
J gene: TRBJ2-7
D gene: TRBD1
clone size: many
CDR3 DNA: TGTGCCTGGACAGGGGGAACCTACGAGCAGTACTTC
CDR3 protein: CAWTGGTYEQYF

V gene: TRBV10-3
J gene: TRBJ1-1
D gene: NA
clone size: NA
CDR3 DNA: TGTGCCATCAGTGAGAGGGTTGGTGGGGTTCGGTCCACTGAAGCTTTCTTT
CDR3 protein: CAISERVGGVRSTEAFF